This T cell receptor beta chain was profiled in a study of control samples from healthy donors and cancer patients. The CDR3 totals 10 residues. V lost 4 bases and J lost 7, with 5 bases in between. CDR1 is DFQATT, CDR2 SNEGSKA, per germline (reference sequence). The data were produced by immunoSEQ multiplex PCR, yet TCRdb's version contains in-frame clones alone and is incomplete. The sample shows around 230,000 clones, about 93% of them seen only once. This sequence was found in a man in his fifties in good health. The sample consisted of blood. The rearrangement links TRBV20-1 to TRBJ1-5; no reliable D call. CDR3 nucleotide sequence: TGCAGTGCTAACCGCCAGCCCCAGCATTTT. Encoded protein: CSANRQPQHF.